Listed below are T cell receptor beta chains from one sample, sequenced in a study of early T cells in non-severe SARS-CoV-2 infection. TCRdb reanalysed the 5' RACE reads using MiXCR and keeps one entry per CDR3 protein. There are fewer than 95,000 distinct CDR3 sequences in the sample; around 17% occur only once, and about 5% lies in the top ten. The sample here was whole blood, taken at baseline. The receptors stem from an adult who was a healthcare worker with PCR-confirmed SARS-CoV-2 infection or an uninfected control (not recorded which). Each CDR3 is given with its conserved first and last residue. A D gene is named only where the DNA matches it firmly. Rows may omit the clone size; those that give it use once, few, many or a size class.

size: .; V: TRBV5-1; J: TRBJ1-1; D: .; DNA: TGCGCCAGCAGCGGAGCGGGGGGAAGGTTTGAAGCTTTCTTT; CDR3: CASSGAGGRFEAFF
size: .; V: TRBV29-1; J: TRBJ1-2; D: .; DNA: TGCAGCGTTGGTGGGGGCTATTATGGCTACACCTTC; CDR3: CSVGGGYYGYTF
size: many; V: TRBV7-8; J: TRBJ1-5; D: .; DNA: TGTGCCAGCAGCTTCGGTATCAATCAGCCCCAGCATTTT; CDR3: CASSFGINQPQHF
size: .; V: TRBV11-2; J: TRBJ2-3; D: .; DNA: TGTGCCAGCAGTCCCCCCTTGGGGCAGGACACAGATACGCAGTATTTT; CDR3: CASSPPLGQDTDTQYF
size: .; V: TRBV11-3; J: TRBJ2-1; D: .; DNA: TGTGCCAGCAGCCCGTACCCCTCGACGGACACTCCCTTACATGAGCAGTTCTTC; CDR3: CASSPYPSTDTPLHEQFF
size: .; V: TRBV7-9; J: TRBJ2-7; D: .; DNA: TGTGCCAGCAGCCTAGCTACACCGTACGAGCAGTACTTC; CDR3: CASSLATPYEQYF
size: .; V: TRBV28; J: TRBJ2-1; D: TRBD2; DNA: TGTGCCAGCGTACCCCGGGACTATAAGCACAATGAGCAGTTCTTC; CDR3: CASVPRDYKHNEQFF
size: few; V: TRBV12-3/TRBV12-4; J: TRBJ2-5; D: .; DNA: TGTGCCAGCGCCAATCTAGCCACCGAGACCCAGTACTTC; CDR3: CASANLATETQYF
size: few; V: TRBV6-5; J: TRBJ2-1; D: TRBD2; DNA: TGTGCCAGCAGTTTCGGGACTAGCCTTCACAATGAGCAGTTCTTC; CDR3: CASSFGTSLHNEQFF
size: many; V: TRBV7-6; J: TRBJ2-1; D: .; DNA: TGTGCCAGTAGCTTAAATGGTTACAATGAGCAGTTCTTC; CDR3: CASSLNGYNEQFF
size: few; V: TRBV28; J: TRBJ2-7; D: TRBD2; DNA: TGTGCCAGCAGAGCGGGAGGTTACGAGCAGTACTTC; CDR3: CASRAGGYEQYF
size: .; V: TRBV5-5; J: TRBJ1-1; D: .; DNA: TGTGCCAGCAGAACGGGAGTATCTTTGAACACTGAAGCTTTCTTT; CDR3: CASRTGVSLNTEAFF
size: few; V: TRBV27; J: TRBJ2-1; D: TRBD2; DNA: TGTGCCACCCCGTACGGGAGGTTGCAGTTCTTC; CDR3: CATPYGRLQFF
size: few; V: TRBV10-3; J: TRBJ2-1; D: .; DNA: TGTGCCATCAGTGAACCCCAACGTGAGCAGTTCTTC; CDR3: CAISEPQREQFF
size: many; V: TRBV2; J: TRBJ2-1; D: TRBD2; DNA: TGTGCCAGCAGTATCACTAGCGGGAGATGGGGTGAGCAGTTCTTC; CDR3: CASSITSGRWGEQFF
size: few; V: TRBV4-3; J: TRBJ2-2; D: TRBD2; DNA: TGCGCCAGCAGCCAAGAAGCGGGAGTTCATACCGGGGAGCTGTTTTTT; CDR3: CASSQEAGVHTGELFF
size: few; V: TRBV7-8; J: TRBJ1-2; D: TRBD1; DNA: TGTGCCAGCAGCTTAGGCATTCGAGGGGGCGACTATGGCTACACCTTC; CDR3: CASSLGIRGGDYGYTF
size: .; V: TRBV6-5; J: TRBJ2-1; D: TRBD2; DNA: TGTGCCAGCAGTTACTACACGGGACTAGCGGGAACTGAGCAGTTCTTC; CDR3: CASSYYTGLAGTEQFF